Below are 3 T cell receptor beta chains sequenced from a single sample in a study of cytomegalovirus exposure and HLA in healthy donors. A multiplex PCR was run with 60 Vbeta primers and 13 Jbeta primers. Data came from immunoSEQ multiplex PCR; TCRdb stores just in-frame clones and leaves some out. In the table there are around 65,000 clones, approximately 82% of which are singletons. Sequenced: PBMCs. These receptors all come from a girl aged 10-17 years in good health and CMV-seropositive.

The chain links TRBV7-9 to TRBJ2-3; weak D call: TRBD2 (6 bases). Germline CDR1 reads SEHNR; CDR2 reads FQNEAQ (reference sequence). Trimming stripped 8 bases from V and 2 bases from J, with 14 bases between. The CDR3 is 14 residues long. The CDR3 loop is CASCGDFNTDTQYF. The CDR3 nucleotides read TGTGCCAGCTGCGGGGACTTTAACACAGATACGCAGTATTTT.

This chain uses TRBV28 with TRBJ1-3, with D unclear. The CDR3 covers 13 residues. The V gene's germline CDR1 is MDHEN and CDR2 SYDVKM. Between the trimmed V and J ends, which lost 10 bases and 8 bases, there was a span of 18 bases. CDR3 amino acids: CAIGSAGRDTIYF. DNA for the CDR3: TGTGCCATCGGGTCGGCGGGTCGGGACACCATATATTTT.

The V call is TRBV6-5, the J call TRBJ2-2; 10 bases align to TRBD1. Germline trimming cut 6 bases from V and 2 bases from J; bases unmatched to any gene: 3. Germline loops: CDR1 MNHEY, CDR2 SVGAGI. CDR3 length: 15 residues. The CDR3: CASSRQGANTGELFF. CDR3 in DNA: TGTGCCAGCAGCAGACAGGGGGCCAACACCGGGGAGCTGTTTTTT.